The present T cell receptor beta chain was sequenced within a study of cytomegalovirus exposure and HLA in healthy donors. Study observations and caveats: Association with HLA alleles at 0.05 false discovery rate was found for 17,000 or so TCR beta sequences in a later analysis. An ancestry cluster, one associated with Asian ancestry, reportedly showed fewer N-insertions than the approximately 670-donor mean in a later analysis. As was reported, the classifier diagnosed cytomegalovirus status with high specificity and sensitivity.

The PCR had 60 Vbeta and 13 Jbeta primers. TCRdb's copy holds only in-frame clones and misses some; the assay was immunoSEQ multiplex PCR. The repertoire holds approximately 100,000 clones, with 65% to 90% as singletons. Turning to this clone: Its antigen is still unknown.

The TCR originated in a young woman in good health and CMV-seronegative. Input material: PBMCs.

The CDR3 DNA is TGCAGCGCAAGATCCGGGGGAGATTCACCCCTCCACTTT. It is translated as CSARSGGDSPLHF. The chain has TRBV29-1 and TRBJ1-6; D is possibly TRBD1 (5 bases). V was pared by 7 bases and J by 8 bases, with 15 bases between. The length of the CDR3 is 13 residues. Germline values: CDR1 SQVTM, CDR2 ANQGSEA.